This T cell receptor (beta chain) was sequenced in a study of siplizumab effects on memory and regulatory T cells. A remark on this clone: What it recognizes is unknown.

This CDR3 comprises 13 residues. Germline CDR1 is SQVTM and CDR2 is ANQGSEA. V lost 5 bases to trimming and J lost 3 bases, with 11 bases between them. Per sample, 80,000 to 100,000 TCR templates underwent assay. The protocol was immunoSEQ multiplex PCR, while the TCRdb copy is restricted to in-frame clones and leaves out a portion. Of roughly 100,000 clones in the sample, around 90% were seen once. Whole-study results and caveats: Siplizumab led to significantly less abundant alloreactive sequences that could be traced back to unstimulated CD4+ memory cells. Major contributors to the alloresponse seemed to be naive T cells, which also appeared more diverse than memory cells. A naive or memory phenotype could not be assigned to roughly 80-97% of the proliferating CD4+ or CD8+ clones.

The source is a human donor in good health. The source material was non-Treg CD4+ T cells sorted from blood. The chain employs TRBV29-1 and TRBJ1-3, with D perhaps TRBD1 (5 bases). CDR3 protein: CSVLTVNGNTIYF. The CDR3 nucleotides are TGCAGCGTTCTGACAGTAAATGGAAACACCATATATTTT.